The subject of this entry is one TCR beta chain. The target antigen is unknown. Germline values: CDR1 SGHTA, CDR2 FQGTGA. CDR3 length: 15 residues. The V segment lost 2 bases and the J segment 3 bases; nucleotides outside the gene matches: 4. The data were obtained in a study of cytomegalovirus exposure and HLA in healthy donors. General observations from the study: Later analysis demonstrated an association between a missense DCLRE1C variant and TCR beta V- and J-gene trimming. There were reportedly fewer N-insertions in an Asian-associated ancestry cluster than the roughly 670-donor mean, in a later analysis.

The PCR used 60 Vbeta and 13 Jbeta primers. Repertoires were generated with immunoSEQ multiplex PCR, while TCRdb's copy carries only in-frame clones and drops some. The sample shows under 85,000 clones, and approximately 16% sits with its ten largest clones. The V call is TRBV7-3, the J call TRBJ2-1, with 7 bases that match TRBD2. The sequenced sample consisted of PBMCs. This clonotype originated in a boy aged 5-17 years in good health and CMV-seronegative. In DNA, the CDR3 is TGTGCCAGCAGCTTAGCGGGAGAGTTCTACAATGAGCAGTTCTTC. Translation: CASSLAGEFYNEQFF.